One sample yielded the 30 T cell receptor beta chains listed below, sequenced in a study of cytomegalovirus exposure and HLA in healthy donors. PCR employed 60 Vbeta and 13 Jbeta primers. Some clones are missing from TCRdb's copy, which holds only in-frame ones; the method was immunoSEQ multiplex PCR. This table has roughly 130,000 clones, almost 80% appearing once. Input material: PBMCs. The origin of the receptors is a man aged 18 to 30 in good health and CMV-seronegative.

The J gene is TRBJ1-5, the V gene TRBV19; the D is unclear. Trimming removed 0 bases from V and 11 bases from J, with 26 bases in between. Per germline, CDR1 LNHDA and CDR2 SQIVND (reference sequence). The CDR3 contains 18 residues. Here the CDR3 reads CASSIDERGSHRRLAQHF. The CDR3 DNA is TGTGCCAGTAGTATAGATGAACGGGGTAGCCATCGTAGGTTGGCCCAGCATTTT.

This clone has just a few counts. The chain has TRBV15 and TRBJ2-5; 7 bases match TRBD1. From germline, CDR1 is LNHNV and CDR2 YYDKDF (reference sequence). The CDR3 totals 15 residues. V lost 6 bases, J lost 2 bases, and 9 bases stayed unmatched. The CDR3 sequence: CATSLTGIQQETQYF. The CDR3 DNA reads TGTGCCACCAGTCTGACAGGGATCCAGCAAGAGACCCAGTACTTC.

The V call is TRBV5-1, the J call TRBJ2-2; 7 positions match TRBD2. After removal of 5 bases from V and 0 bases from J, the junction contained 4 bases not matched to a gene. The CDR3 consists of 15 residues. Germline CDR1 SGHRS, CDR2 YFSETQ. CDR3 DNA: TGCGCCAGCAGTTCCGGGACTACGAACACCGGGGAGCTGTTTTTT. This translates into CASSSGTTNTGELFF.

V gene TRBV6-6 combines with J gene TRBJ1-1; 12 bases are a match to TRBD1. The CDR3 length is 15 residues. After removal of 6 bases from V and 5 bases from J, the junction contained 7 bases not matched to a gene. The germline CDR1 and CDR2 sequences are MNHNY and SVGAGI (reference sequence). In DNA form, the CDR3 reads TGTGCCAGCAGACGGGACAGGGGGCTTGGTACTGAAGCTTTCTTT. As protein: CASRRDRGLGTEAFF.

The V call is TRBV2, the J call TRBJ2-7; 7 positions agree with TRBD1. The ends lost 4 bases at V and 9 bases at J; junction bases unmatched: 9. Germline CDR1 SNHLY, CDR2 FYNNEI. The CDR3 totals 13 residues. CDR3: CASSGRTQGRQYF. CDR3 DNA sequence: TGTGCCAGCAGTGGTCGGACACAGGGGAGGCAGTACTTC.

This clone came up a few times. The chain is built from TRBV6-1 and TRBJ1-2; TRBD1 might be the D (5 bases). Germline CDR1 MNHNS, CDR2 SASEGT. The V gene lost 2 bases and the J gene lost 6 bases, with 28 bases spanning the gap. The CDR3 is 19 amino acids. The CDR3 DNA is TGTGCCAGCAGTGAATTCGGGCCCTTCGGGACTACGTTAATGAATGGCTACACCTTC. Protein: CASSEFGPFGTTLMNGYTF.

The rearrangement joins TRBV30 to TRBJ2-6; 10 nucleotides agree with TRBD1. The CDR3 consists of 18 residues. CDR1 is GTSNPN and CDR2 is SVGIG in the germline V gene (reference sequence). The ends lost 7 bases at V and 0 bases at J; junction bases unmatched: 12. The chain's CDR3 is CALTTSGQGISGANVLTF. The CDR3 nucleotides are TGTGCCTTGACGACCTCGGGACAGGGGATCTCTGGGGCCAACGTCCTGACTTTC.

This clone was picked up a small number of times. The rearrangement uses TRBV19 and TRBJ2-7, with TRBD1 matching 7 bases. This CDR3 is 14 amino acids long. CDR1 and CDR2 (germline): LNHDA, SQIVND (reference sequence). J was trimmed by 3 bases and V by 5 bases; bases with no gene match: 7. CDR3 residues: CASSAGTAYYEQYF. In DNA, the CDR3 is TGTGCCAGTAGTGCTGGGACAGCCTACTACGAGCAGTACTTC.

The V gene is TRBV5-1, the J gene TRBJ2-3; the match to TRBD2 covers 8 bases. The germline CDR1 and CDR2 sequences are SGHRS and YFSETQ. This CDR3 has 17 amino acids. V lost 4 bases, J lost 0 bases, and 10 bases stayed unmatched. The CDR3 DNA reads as TGCGCCAGCAGCACCACCATAGCGGGGAGGAGCACAGATACGCAGTATTTT. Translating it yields CASSTTIAGRSTDTQYF. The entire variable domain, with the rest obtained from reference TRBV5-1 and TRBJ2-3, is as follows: KAGVTQTPRYLIKTRGQQVTLSCSPISGHRSVSWYQQTPGQGLQFLFEYFSETQRNKGNFPGRFSGRQFSNSRSEMNVSTLELGDSALYLCASSTTIAGRSTDTQYFGPGTRLTVL.

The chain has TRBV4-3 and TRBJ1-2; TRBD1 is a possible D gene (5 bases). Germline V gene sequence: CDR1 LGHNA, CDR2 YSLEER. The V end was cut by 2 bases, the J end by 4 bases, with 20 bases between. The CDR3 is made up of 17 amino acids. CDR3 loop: CASSQLSAGGGFYGYTF. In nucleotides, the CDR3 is TGCGCCAGCAGCCAACTCTCGGCGGGGGGGGGTTTCTATGGCTACACCTTC.

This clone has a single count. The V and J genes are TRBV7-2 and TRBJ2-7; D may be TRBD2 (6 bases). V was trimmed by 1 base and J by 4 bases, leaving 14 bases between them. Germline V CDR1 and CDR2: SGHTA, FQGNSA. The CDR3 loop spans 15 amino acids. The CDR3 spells CASSLGVGGTYEQYF. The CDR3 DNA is TGTGCCAGCAGCTTAGGGGTCGGGGGTACGTACGAGCAGTACTTC.

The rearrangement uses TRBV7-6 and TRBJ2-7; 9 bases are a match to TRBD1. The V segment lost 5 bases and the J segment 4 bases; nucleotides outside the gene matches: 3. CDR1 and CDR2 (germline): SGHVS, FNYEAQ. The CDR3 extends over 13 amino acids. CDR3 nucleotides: TGTGCCAGCAGCCCGGGGACAGGGTACGAGCAGTACTTC. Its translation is CASSPGTGYEQYF.

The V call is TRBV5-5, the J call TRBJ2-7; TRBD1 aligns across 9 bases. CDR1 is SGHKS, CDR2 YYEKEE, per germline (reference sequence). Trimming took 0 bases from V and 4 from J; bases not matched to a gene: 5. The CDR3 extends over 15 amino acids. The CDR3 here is CASSLAGTGSYEQYF. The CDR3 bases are TGTGCCAGCAGCTTGGCCGGGACAGGGTCGTACGAGCAGTACTTC.

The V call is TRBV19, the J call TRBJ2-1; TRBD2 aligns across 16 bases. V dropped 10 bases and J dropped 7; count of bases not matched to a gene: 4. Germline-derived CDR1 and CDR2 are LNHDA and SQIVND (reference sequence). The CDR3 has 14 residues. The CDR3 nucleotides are TGTGCCACCGGGACTAGCGGGGGGGTTAATGAGCAGTTCTTC. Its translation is CATGTSGGVNEQFF.

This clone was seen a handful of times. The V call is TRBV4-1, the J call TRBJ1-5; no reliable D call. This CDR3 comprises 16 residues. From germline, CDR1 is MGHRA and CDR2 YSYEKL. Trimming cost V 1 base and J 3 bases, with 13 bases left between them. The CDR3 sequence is CASSQVINSYNQPQHF. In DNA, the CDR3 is TGCGCCAGCAGCCAAGTTATTAACAGCTACAATCAGCCCCAGCATTTT.

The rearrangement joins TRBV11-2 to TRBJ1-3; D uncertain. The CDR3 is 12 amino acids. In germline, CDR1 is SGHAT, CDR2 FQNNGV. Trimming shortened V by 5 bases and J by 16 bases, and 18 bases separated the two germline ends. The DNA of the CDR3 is TGTGCCAGCAGCCCAAATGGCGGGCGTGGGTATTTT. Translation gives CASSPNGGRGYF.

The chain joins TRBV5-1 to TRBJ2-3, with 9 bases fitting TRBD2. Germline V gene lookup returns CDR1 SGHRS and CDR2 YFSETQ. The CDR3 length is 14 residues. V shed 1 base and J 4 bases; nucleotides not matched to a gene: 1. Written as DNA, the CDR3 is TGCGCCAGCAGCTTGACTAGCGGGTCAGATACGCAGTATTTT. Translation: CASSLTSGSDTQYF.

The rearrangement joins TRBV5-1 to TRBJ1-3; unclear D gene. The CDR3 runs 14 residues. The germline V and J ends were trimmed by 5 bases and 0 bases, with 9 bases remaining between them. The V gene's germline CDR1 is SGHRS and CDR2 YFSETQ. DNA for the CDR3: TGCGCCAGCAGAGCTAGCAGCTCTGGAAACACCATATATTTT. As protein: CASRASSSGNTIYF.

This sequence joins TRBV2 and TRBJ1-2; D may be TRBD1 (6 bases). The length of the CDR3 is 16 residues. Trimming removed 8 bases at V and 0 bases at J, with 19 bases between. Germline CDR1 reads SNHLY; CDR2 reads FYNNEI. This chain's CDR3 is CASEGAGALANYGYTF. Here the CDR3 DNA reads TGTGCCAGCGAGGGAGCAGGGGCACTAGCTAACTATGGCTACACCTTC.

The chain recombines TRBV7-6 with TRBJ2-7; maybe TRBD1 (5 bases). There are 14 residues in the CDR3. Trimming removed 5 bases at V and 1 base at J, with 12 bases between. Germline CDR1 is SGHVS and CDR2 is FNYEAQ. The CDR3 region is CASSEQETSYEQYF. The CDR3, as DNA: TGTGCCAGCAGCGAACAGGAGACATCCTACGAGCAGTACTTC.

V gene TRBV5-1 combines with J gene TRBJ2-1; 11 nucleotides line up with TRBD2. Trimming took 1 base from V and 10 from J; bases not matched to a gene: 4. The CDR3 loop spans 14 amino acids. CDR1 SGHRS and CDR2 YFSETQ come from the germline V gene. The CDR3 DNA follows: TGCGCCAGCAGCTTGTTTAGCGGGGGGGAGGAGCAGTTCTTC. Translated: CASSLFSGGEEQFF.

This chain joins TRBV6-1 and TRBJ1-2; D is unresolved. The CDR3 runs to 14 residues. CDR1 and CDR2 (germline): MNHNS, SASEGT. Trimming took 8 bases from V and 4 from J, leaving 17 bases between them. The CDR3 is CASEPLEEGYGYTF. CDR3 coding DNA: TGTGCCAGCGAACCCTTGGAGGAGGGCTATGGCTACACCTTC.

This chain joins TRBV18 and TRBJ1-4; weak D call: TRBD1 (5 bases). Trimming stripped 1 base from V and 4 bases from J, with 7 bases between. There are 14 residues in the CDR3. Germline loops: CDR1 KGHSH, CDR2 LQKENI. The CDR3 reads CASSPQGNNEKLFF. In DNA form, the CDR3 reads TGTGCCAGCTCACCACAGGGGAATAATGAAAAACTGTTTTTT.

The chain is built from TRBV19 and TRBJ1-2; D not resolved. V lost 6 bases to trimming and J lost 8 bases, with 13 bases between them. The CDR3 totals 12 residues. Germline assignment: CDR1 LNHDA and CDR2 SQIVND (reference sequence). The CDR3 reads CASRASREGYTF. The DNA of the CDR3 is TGTGCCAGTAGGGCCTCCCGGGAGGGCTACACCTTC.

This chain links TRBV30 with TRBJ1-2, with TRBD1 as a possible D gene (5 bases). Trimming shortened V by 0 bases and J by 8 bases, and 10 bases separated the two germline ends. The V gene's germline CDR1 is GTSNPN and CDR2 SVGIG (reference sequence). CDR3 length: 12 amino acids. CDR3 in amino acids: CAWSVQAEGYTF. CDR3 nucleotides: TGTGCCTGGAGTGTACAGGCGGAGGGCTACACCTTC. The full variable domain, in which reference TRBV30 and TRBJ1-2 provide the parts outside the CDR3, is SQTIHQWPATLVQPVGSPLSLECTVEGTSNPNLYWYRQAAGRGLQLLFYSVGIGQISSEVPQNLSASRPQDRQFILSSKKLLLSDSGFYLCAWSVQAEGYTFGSGTRLTVV.

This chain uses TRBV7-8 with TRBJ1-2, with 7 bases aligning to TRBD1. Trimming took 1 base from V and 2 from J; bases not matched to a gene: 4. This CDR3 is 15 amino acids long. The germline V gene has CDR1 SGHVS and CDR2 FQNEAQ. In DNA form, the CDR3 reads TGTGCCAGCAGCTTAGGTTGGGACAGCAACTATGGCTACACCTTC. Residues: CASSLGWDSNYGYTF.

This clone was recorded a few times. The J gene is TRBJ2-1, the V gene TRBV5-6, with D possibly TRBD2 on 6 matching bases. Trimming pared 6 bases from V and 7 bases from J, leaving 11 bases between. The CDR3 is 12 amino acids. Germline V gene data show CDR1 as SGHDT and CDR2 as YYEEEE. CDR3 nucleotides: TGTGCCAGCAACCTGGGGGGAAATGAGCAGTTCTTC. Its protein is CASNLGGNEQFF.

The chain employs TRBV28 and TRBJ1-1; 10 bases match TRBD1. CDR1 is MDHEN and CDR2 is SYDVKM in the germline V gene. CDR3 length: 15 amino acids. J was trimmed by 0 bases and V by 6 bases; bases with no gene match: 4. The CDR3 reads CASSKTGGLNTEAFF. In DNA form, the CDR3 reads TGTGCCAGCAGCAAGACAGGGGGCTTGAACACTGAAGCTTTCTTT.

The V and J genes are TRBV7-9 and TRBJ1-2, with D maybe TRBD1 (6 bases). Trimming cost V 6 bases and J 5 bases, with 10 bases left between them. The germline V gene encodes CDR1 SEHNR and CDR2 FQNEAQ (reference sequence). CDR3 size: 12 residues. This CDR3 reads CASSRTAYGYTF. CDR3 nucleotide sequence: TGTGCCAGCAGTAGGACAGCTTATGGCTACACCTTC.

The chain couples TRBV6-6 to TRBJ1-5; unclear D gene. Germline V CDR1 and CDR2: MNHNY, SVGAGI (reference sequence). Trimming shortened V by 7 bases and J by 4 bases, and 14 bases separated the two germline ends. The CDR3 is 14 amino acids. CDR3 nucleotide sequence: TGTGCCAGCACCCCCCCTGGGAGGAATCAGCCCCAGCATTTT. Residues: CASTPPGRNQPQHF.